These T cell receptor beta chains were read from a single sample in a study of neurological immune-mediated disorders. TCRdb fed the 5' RACE reads into MiXCR, producing one record per CDR3 protein. The table includes 50,000 to 60,000 distinct CDR3 sequences, 2% to 3% detected once. Sequencing input: PBMCs. The receptors originated from a man between 50 and 59 years old with multiple sclerosis. Each CDR3 is given with its conserved first and last residue. The D gene is left open where the match is weak. Clone size is given as how often the clone was seen (once, few, many) or a class if it is expanded.

size: many
J: TRBJ2-1
D: .
V: TRBV20-1
DNA: TGCAGTGCTGCTCAACGGTACAATGAGCAGTTCTTC
CDR3: CSAAQRYNEQFF

size: many
J: TRBJ2-5
D: .
V: TRBV7-9
DNA: TGTGCCAGCAGCTTAGAGGGGGTACAAGAGACCCAGTACTTC
CDR3: CASSLEGVQETQYF

size: many
J: TRBJ1-6
D: .
V: TRBV20-1
DNA: TGCAGTGCTAGCATGTCCATCTCCTATAATTCACCCCTCCACTTT
CDR3: CSASMSISYNSPLHF

size: many
J: TRBJ2-4
D: TRBD2
V: TRBV20-1
DNA: TGCAGTGCCAAAGGGTCAGGGACTAGCGGGGGGGTAGCCAAAAACATTCAGTACTTC
CDR3: CSAKGSGTSGGVAKNIQYF

size: many
J: TRBJ1-2
D: .
V: TRBV20-1
DNA: TGCAGTGCTAGGGTCGGGGGCGCTCGGGGCTACACCTTC
CDR3: CSARVGGARGYTF

size: many
J: TRBJ1-2
D: .
V: TRBV5-4
DNA: TGTGCCAGCAGCTTGGGTTCAGGCGCTAACTATGGCTACACCTTC
CDR3: CASSLGSGANYGYTF

size: many
J: TRBJ1-3
D: .
V: TRBV29-1
DNA: TGCAGCGCCGGGGTAGACACCATATATTTT
CDR3: CSAGVDTIYF

size: few
J: TRBJ2-3
D: TRBD2
V: TRBV30
DNA: TGTGCCTACCAGAGAAGCGGGGAACAAGATACGCAGTATTTT
CDR3: CAYQRSGEQDTQYF

size: many
J: TRBJ2-5
D: TRBD2
V: TRBV29-1
DNA: TGCAGCGTTGTGGGCACTAGCGGGGGTTCGAAGACCCAGTACTTC
CDR3: CSVVGTSGGSKTQYF

size: many
J: TRBJ1-2
D: TRBD1
V: TRBV4-3
DNA: TGCGCCAGCAGCCAACTCCCTACGGGACAGGGGGCTAACTATGGCTACACCTTC
CDR3: CASSQLPTGQGANYGYTF

size: many
J: TRBJ2-2
D: .
V: TRBV9
DNA: TGTGCCAGCAGCGTAGGCCAGGGAGCCACCGGGGAGCTGTTTTTT
CDR3: CASSVGQGATGELFF

size: many
J: TRBJ2-7
D: TRBD1
V: TRBV3-1
DNA: TGTGCCAGCAGCCAACACCGGGACAGCGAGCAGTACTTC
CDR3: CASSQHRDSEQYF

size: many
J: TRBJ2-6
D: .
V: TRBV3-1
DNA: TGTGCCAGCAATATTAGAGGTGGGGCCAACGTCCTGACTTTC
CDR3: CASNIRGGANVLTF

size: many
J: TRBJ1-1
D: .
V: TRBV12-3/TRBV12-4
DNA: TGTGCCAGCAGTCCGGGTCGGGTAGCTTTCTTT
CDR3: CASSPGRVAFF

size: many
J: TRBJ2-3
D: TRBD2
V: TRBV7-2
DNA: TGTGCCAGCAGCTCCACTAGCGGGATAAGCACAGATACGCAGTATTTT
CDR3: CASSSTSGISTDTQYF

size: many
J: TRBJ1-5
D: .
V: TRBV20-1
DNA: TGCAGTGCGAACAGGTGGGGGGCAGGGAGCAATCAGCCCCAGCATTTT
CDR3: CSANRWGAGSNQPQHF

size: many
J: TRBJ1-5
D: TRBD1
V: TRBV7-2
DNA: TGTGCCAGCAGCCCTGGACAGGGGTTCAATCAGCCCCAGCATTTT
CDR3: CASSPGQGFNQPQHF

size: many
J: TRBJ2-5
D: TRBD2
V: TRBV5-4
DNA: TGTGCCAGCAGCGATAGCGGGGGCTTCGAGACCCAGTACTTC
CDR3: CASSDSGGFETQYF

size: many
J: TRBJ1-2
D: .
V: TRBV15
DNA: TGTGCCACCAGCAGAGATTGGGGACCCTATGGCTACACCTTC
CDR3: CATSRDWGPYGYTF

size: many
J: TRBJ2-5
D: .
V: TRBV3-1
DNA: TGTGCCAGCAGCCAAGCAGTGGGTGGCCCAGAGACCCAGTACTTC
CDR3: CASSQAVGGPETQYF

size: many
J: TRBJ2-1
D: TRBD1
V: TRBV7-2
DNA: TGTGCCAGCAGCCCCAGACAGGGGGGACACAATGAGCAGTTCTTC
CDR3: CASSPRQGGHNEQFF

size: many
J: TRBJ1-1
D: .
V: TRBV5-1
DNA: TGCGCCAGCACCAAACAGGGGAACACTGAAGCTTTCTTT
CDR3: CASTKQGNTEAFF

size: many
J: TRBJ2-5
D: TRBD1
V: TRBV6-5
DNA: TGTGCCAGCAGTCCCGGGACAGAATCGGGTCCTCAAGAGACCCAGTACTTC
CDR3: CASSPGTESGPQETQYF

size: many
J: TRBJ2-5
D: .
V: TRBV12-3/TRBV12-4
DNA: TGTGCCAGCAGACCAGGGGGGGGAAAAGAGACCCAGTACTTC
CDR3: CASRPGGGKETQYF

size: many
J: TRBJ1-2
D: TRBD1
V: TRBV5-1
DNA: TGCGCCAGCAGCGGTACAGGGGGCGCTTCCAGTGGCTACACCTTC
CDR3: CASSGTGGASSGYTF

size: many
J: TRBJ1-2
D: .
V: TRBV4-3
DNA: TGCGCCAGCAGCCAAGATTTCTTCAGAGAAAACTATGGCTACACCTTC
CDR3: CASSQDFFRENYGYTF

size: many
J: TRBJ1-1
D: TRBD1
V: TRBV29-1
DNA: TGCAGCGTCCGGACAGGGGTAGGGAACACTGAAGCTTTCTTT
CDR3: CSVRTGVGNTEAFF

size: many
J: TRBJ2-7
D: .
V: TRBV9
DNA: TGTGCCAGCAGCGTAGCTGGGACTGGCGAGCAGTACTTC
CDR3: CASSVAGTGEQYF